The sample holds a few counts of the clone carrying this TCR beta chain. The sample comes from a study of identical twins. TCRdb analysed the 5' RACE reads with MiXCR anew, one entry per CDR3 protein. The sample holds about 530,000 distinct CDR3 sequences, roughly 15% seen once. CDR3 size: 13 residues. Germline CDR1 is KGHSH and CDR2 is LQKENI. V lost 3 bases, J lost 5 bases, and 8 bases lay in between. The same sample was also used in a study of yellow fever vaccine responses in identical twins.

The source of this sequence is a woman aged 18 to 35 in good health. The chain has TRBV18 and TRBJ2-1; D gene uncertain. The sequencing sample was made of CD4+ T cells sorted from blood. The CDR3 DNA is TGTGCCAGCTCACCCTTCAGCAACAATGAGCAGTTCTTC. Translating it yields CASSPFSNNEQFF.